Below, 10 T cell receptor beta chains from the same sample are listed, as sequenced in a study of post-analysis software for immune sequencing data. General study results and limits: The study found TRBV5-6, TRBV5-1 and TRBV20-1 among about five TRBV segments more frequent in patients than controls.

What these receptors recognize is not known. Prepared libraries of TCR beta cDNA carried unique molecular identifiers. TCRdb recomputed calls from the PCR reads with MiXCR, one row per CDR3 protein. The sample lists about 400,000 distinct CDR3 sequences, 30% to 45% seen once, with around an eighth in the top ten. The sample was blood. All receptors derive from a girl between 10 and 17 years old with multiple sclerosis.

CDR3 nucleotides: TGCGCCAGCAGTAGGGATAGCGGGGGCACAAGAAACAATGAGCAGTTCTTC. Translated, it gives CASSRDSGGTRNNEQFF. V gene TRBV5-1 combines with J gene TRBJ2-1; 9 nucleotides agree with TRBD2. This CDR3 is built from 17 residues. Trimming removed 5 bases from V and 5 bases from J; junction bases left unmatched: 14. Germline V CDR1 and CDR2: SGHRS, YFSETQ.

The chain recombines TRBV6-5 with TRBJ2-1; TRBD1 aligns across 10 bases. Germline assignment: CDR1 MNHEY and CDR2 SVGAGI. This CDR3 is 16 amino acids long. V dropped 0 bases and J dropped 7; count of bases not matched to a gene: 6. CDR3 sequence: CASSYSGTGARNEQFF. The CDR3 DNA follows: TGTGCCAGCAGTTACTCCGGGACAGGGGCAAGGAATGAGCAGTTCTTC.

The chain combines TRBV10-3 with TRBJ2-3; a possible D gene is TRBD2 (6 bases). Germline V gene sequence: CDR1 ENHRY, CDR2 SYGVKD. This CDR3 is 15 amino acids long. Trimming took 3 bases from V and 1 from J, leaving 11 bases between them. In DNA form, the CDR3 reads TGTGCCATCAGTGATAGAGCTAGCGGCACAGATACGCAGTATTTT. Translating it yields CAISDRASGTDTQYF.

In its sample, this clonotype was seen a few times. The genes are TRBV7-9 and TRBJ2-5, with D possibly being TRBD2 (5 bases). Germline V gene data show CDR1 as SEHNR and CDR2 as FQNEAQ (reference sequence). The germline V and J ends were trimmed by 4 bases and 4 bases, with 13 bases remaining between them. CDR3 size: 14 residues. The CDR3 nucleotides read TGTGCCAGCAGCTGGCCTAGCTGGCTAGAGACCCAGTACTTC. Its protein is CASSWPSWLETQYF.

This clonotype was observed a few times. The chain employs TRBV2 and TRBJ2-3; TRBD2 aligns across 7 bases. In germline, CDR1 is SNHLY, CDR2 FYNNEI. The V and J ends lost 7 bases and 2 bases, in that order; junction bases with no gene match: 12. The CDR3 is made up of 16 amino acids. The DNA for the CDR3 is TGTGCCAGCACCCGCGAGCTAGCGGATTTCACAGATACGCAGTATTTT. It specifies CASTRELADFTDTQYF.

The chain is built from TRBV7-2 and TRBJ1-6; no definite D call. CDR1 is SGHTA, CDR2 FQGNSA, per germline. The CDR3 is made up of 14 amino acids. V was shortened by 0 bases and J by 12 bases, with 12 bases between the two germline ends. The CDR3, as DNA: TGTGCCAGCAGCTTAGCTGGGCCTAAGGAACCCCTCCACTTT. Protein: CASSLAGPKEPLHF. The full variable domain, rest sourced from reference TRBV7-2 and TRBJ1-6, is GAGVSQSPSNKVTEKGKDVELRCDPISGHTALYWYRQSLGQGLEFLIYFQGNSAPDKSGLPSDRFSAERTGGSVSTLTIQRTQQEDSAVYLCASSLAGPKEPLHFGNGTRLTVT.

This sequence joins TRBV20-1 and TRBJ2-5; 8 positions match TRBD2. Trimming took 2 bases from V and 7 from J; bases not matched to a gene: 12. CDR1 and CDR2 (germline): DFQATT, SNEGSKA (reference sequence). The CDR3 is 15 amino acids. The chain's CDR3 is CSARIGSGATRTQYF. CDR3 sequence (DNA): TGCAGTGCTAGAATTGGTAGCGGGGCCACACGGACCCAGTACTTC.

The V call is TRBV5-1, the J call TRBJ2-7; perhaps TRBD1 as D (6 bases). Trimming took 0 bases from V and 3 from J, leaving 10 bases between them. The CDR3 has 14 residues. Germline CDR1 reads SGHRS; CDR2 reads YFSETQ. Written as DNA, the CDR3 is TGCGCCAGCAGCTTGGTCGGGACAAGCTACGAGCAGTACTTC. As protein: CASSLVGTSYEQYF.

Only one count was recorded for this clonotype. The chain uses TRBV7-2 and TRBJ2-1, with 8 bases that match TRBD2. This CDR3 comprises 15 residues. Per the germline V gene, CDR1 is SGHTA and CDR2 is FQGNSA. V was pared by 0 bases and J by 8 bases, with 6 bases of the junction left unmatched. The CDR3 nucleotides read TGTGCCAGCAGCTTAGCCCGGGGGGGCCTCGATGAGCAGTTCTTC. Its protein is CASSLARGGLDEQFF.

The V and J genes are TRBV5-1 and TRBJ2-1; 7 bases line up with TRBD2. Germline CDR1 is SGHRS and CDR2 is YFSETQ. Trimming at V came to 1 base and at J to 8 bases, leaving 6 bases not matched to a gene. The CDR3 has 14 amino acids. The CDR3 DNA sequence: TGCGCCAGCAGCTTGCGATCTAGCGGAGATGAGCAGTTCTTC. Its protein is CASSLRSSGDEQFF.